This T cell receptor (beta chain) is drawn from a study of control samples from healthy donors and cancer patients. This clone was found once. The table came from immunoSEQ multiplex PCR; TCRdb's copy has only in-frame clones and leaves some out. The sample includes around 100,000 clones, around 90% of them seen just once. This CDR3 region has 17 residues. Trimming took off 6 bases at V and 1 base at J, with 19 bases between the two ends. Germline assignment: CDR1 SNHLY and CDR2 FYNNEI. Sequencing used blood. The chain employs TRBV2 and TRBJ1-3; a possible D gene is TRBD1 (6 bases). The source of this sequence is a man aged 30 to 39 in good health. CDR3 in DNA: TGTGCCAGCAGGCGGGAATTAGGAGGGGGATCTGGAAACACCATATATTTT. Translating it yields CASRRELGGGSGNTIYF.